This T cell receptor (beta chain) was recovered during a study of cytomegalovirus exposure and HLA in healthy donors. Vbeta (60) and Jbeta (13) primers were used in the PCR. Only in-frame clones appear in the TCRdb table, and some are missing; sequencing was by immunoSEQ multiplex PCR. The sample lists under 100,000 clones; around 76% were seen once. Whole-study findings and limits: Apart from CMV serostatus, no immune exposure information was available. According to an earlier analysis, most TCR beta V segments yielded productive rearrangements about 87% or about 30% of the time. Some V segments, including TRBV6-2 and TRBV6-3, were excluded as indistinguishable. A later analysis linked a missense DCLRE1C variant to TCR beta V- and J-gene trimming.

The V gene's germline CDR1 is SEHNR and CDR2 FQNEAQ (reference sequence). The trim removed 4 bases at V and 8 bases at J, leaving 10 bases unmatched. This CDR3 contains 14 residues. This clone has more than one count but fewer than ten. The antigen remains undetermined. V and J are TRBV7-9 and TRBJ1-1; 7 nucleotides line up with TRBD1. Source material: PBMCs. This clonotype was sampled from a man between 18 and 35 years old in good health and CMV-seropositive. The CDR3 reads CASSSFRLQGEAFF. DNA of the CDR3: TGTGCCAGCAGCTCGTTTCGTCTACAGGGGGAAGCTTTCTTT. Based on the CDR3 plus reference TRBV7-9 and TRBJ1-1, the full variable domain is DTGVSQNPRHKITKRGQNVTFRCDPISEHNRLYWYRQTLGQGPEFLTYFQNEAQLEKSRLLSDRFSAERPKGSFSTLEIQRTEQGDSAMYLCASSSFRLQGEAFFGQGTRLTVV.